Below are 5 T cell receptor beta chains sequenced from a single sample in a study of blood T cell repertoires in COVID-19. Data came from immunoSEQ multiplex PCR; TCRdb stores just in-frame clones and leaves some out. The top ten hold roughly 10% of the sample, which has about 240,000 clones, around 83% seen once. Input material: peripheral blood. The source is a woman between 50 and 59 years old with COVID-19, enrolled during active disease.

The chain has TRBV6-9 and TRBJ1-2; tentative D call: TRBD1 (5 bases). Germline loops: CDR1 MNHGY, CDR2 SVAAGI. V dropped 4 bases and J dropped 5 bases, with 14 bases sitting between them. The CDR3 is made up of 14 amino acids. This CDR3 is CASSWGRRGYGYTF. The CDR3 nucleotides read TGTGCCAGCAGTTGGGGGAGGAGAGGATATGGCTACACCTTC.

The gene calls are TRBV5-1 and TRBJ2-1, with 10 nucleotides matching TRBD2. CDR3 length equals 15 residues. Germline CDR1 and CDR2: SGHRS and YFSETQ. Germline trimming cut 4 bases from V and 4 bases from J; bases unmatched to any gene: 5. The CDR3 DNA sequence: TGCGCCAGCAGCCGGAGCGGGGGGGATTACAATGAGCAGTTCTTC. Its protein is CASSRSGGDYNEQFF.

The chain has TRBV19 and TRBJ1-5; 7 nucleotides line up with TRBD1. This CDR3 has 15 residues. CDR1 is LNHDA, CDR2 SQIVND, per germline (reference sequence). Trimming removed 2 bases from V and 5 bases from J; junction bases left unmatched: 6. DNA of the CDR3: TGTGCCAGTAGTATAACAGGGGCGAGTGATCAGCCCCAGCATTTT. This gives the protein CASSITGASDQPQHF.

The V gene is TRBV27, the J gene TRBJ1-3, with 9 bases aligning to TRBD1. The V and J ends lost 2 bases and 3 bases, in that order; junction bases with no gene match: 5. The germline gives CDR1 MNHEY, CDR2 SMNVEV (reference sequence). The length of the CDR3 is 16 residues. CDR3 loop: CASSLVGTGIGNTIYF. In DNA, the CDR3 is TGTGCCAGCAGTTTAGTGGGGACAGGGATTGGAAACACCATATATTTT.

CDR3: CASSPLGQLMNTEAFF. The CDR3 DNA is TGCGCCAGCAGCCCCTTGGGACAGCTCATGAACACTGAAGCTTTCTTT. V gene TRBV4-1 combines with J gene TRBJ1-1; 7 bases map to TRBD1. The CDR3 is made up of 16 amino acids. The V gene end was trimmed by 4 bases and the J gene end by 0 bases; junction bases not matched to a gene: 8. CDR1 is MGHRA and CDR2 is YSYEKL in the germline V gene.